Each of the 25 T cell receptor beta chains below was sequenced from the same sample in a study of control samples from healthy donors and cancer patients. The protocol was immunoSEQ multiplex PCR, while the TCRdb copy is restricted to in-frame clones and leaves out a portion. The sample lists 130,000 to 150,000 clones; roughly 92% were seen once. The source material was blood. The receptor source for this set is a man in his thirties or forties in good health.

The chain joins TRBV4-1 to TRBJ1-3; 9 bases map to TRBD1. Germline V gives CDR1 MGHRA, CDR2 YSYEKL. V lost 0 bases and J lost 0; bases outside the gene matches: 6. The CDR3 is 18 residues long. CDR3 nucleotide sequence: TGCGCCAGCAGCCAAGAGCCGGGACAGGGATCCTCTGGAAACACCATATATTTT. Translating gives CASSQEPGQGSSGNTIYF.

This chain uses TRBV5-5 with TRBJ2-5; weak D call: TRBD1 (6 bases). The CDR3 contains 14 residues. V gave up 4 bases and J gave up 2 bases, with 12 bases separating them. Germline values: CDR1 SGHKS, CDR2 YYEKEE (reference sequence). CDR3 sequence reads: CASSPRGTQETQYF. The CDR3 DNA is TGTGCCAGCAGCCCGAGGGGGACACAAGAGACCCAGTACTTC.

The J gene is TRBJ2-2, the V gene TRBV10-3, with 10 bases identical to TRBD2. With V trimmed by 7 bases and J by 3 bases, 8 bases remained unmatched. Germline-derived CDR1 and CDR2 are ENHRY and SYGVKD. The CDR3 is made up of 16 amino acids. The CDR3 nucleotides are TGTGCCATCAAGTCGGGGCTAGCGGGAGACACCGGGGAGCTGTTTTTT. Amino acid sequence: CAIKSGLAGDTGELFF.

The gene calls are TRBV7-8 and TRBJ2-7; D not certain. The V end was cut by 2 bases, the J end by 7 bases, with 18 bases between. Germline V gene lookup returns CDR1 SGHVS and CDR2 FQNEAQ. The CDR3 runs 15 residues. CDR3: CASSLFARIDGEQYF. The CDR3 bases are TGTGCCAGCAGCTTATTTGCGAGGATAGATGGGGAGCAGTACTTC. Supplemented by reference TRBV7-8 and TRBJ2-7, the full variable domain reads GAGVSQSPRYKVAKRGQDVALRCDPISGHVSLFWYQQALGQGPEFLTYFQNEAQLDKSGLPSDRFFAERPEGSVSTLKIQRTQQEDSAVYLCASSLFARIDGEQYFGPGTRLTVT.

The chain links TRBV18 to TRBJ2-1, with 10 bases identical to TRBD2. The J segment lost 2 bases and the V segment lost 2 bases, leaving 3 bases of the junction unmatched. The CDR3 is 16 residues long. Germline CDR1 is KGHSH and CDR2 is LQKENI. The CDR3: CASSPGLAGAYNEQFF. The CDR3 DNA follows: TGTGCCAGCTCACCAGGGCTAGCGGGAGCCTACAATGAGCAGTTCTTC.

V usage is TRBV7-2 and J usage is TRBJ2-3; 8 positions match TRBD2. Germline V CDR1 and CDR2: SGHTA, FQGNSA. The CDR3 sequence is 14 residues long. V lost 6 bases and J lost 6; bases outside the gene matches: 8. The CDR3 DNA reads TGTGCCAGCAGACAGGGAAGCGGGAGTGATACGCAGTATTTT. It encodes CASRQGSGSDTQYF.

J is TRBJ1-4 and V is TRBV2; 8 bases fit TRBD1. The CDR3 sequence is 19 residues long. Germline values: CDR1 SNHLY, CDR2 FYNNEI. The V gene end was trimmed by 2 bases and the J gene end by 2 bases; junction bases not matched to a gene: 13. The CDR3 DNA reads TGTGCCAGCAGTGAATCAGGACAGGGTATCAGTGGGACTAATGAAAAACTGTTTTTT. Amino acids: CASSESGQGISGTNEKLFF.

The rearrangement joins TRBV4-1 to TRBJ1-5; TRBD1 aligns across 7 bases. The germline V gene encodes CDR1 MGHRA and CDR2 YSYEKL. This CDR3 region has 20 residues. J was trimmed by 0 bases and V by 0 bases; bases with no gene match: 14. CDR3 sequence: CASSQDLYPVYRGSNQPQHF. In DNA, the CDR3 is TGCGCCAGCAGCCAAGATCTCTACCCTGTATACAGGGGTAGCAATCAGCCCCAGCATTTT.

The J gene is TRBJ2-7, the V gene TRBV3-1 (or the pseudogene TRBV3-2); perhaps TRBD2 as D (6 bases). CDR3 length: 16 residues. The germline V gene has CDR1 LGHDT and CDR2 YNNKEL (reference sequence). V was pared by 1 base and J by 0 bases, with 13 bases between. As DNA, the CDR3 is TGTGCCAGCAGCCAAGCGTGGGCGGGAAGCTCCTACGAGCAGTACTTC. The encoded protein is CASSQAWAGSSYEQYF.

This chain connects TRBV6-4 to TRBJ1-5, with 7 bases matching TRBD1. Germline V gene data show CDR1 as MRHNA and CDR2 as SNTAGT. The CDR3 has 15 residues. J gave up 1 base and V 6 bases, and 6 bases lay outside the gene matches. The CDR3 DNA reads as TGTGCCAGCAGATACACAGGGGCAAGCAATCAGCCCCAGCATTTT. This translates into CASRYTGASNQPQHF.

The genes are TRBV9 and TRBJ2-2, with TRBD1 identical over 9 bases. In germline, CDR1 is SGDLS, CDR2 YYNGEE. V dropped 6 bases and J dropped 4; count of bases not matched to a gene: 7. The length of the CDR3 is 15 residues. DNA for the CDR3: TGTGCCAGCACCCCGACAGGGGGGGGCACCGGGGAGCTGTTTTTT. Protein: CASTPTGGGTGELFF.

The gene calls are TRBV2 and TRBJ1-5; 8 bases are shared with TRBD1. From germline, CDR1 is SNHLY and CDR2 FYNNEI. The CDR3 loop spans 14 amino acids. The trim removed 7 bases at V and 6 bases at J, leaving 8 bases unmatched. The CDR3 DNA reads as TGTGCCAGCAAAATCTCAGGGGGCGGTCAGCCCCAGCATTTT. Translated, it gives CASKISGGGQPQHF.

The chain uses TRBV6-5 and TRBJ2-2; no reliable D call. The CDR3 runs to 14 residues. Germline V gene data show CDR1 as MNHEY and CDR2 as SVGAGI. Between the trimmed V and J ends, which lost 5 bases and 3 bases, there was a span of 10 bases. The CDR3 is CASSPQTDTGELFF. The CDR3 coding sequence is TGTGCCAGCAGTCCACAAACGGACACCGGGGAGCTGTTTTTT.

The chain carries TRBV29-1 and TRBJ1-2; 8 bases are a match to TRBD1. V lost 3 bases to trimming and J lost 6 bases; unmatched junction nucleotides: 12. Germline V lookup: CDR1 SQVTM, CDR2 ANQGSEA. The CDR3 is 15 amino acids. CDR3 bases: TGCAGCGTTGAGGCAGGGGGCGTCCGAGTTAATGGCTACACCTTC. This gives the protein CSVEAGGVRVNGYTF.

The CDR3 loop reads CASSNWHSGANVLTF. The CDR3, as DNA: TGTGCCAGCAGCAACTGGCACTCTGGGGCCAACGTCCTGACTTTC. The chain couples TRBV11-2 to TRBJ2-6; unclear D gene. V lost 5 bases to trimming and J lost 0 bases, with 8 bases between them. The CDR3 runs 15 residues. Per the germline V gene, CDR1 is SGHAT and CDR2 is FQNNGV.

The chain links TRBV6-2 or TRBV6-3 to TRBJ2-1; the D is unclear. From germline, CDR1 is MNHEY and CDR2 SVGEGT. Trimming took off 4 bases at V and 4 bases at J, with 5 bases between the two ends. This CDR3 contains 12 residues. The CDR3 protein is CASSWGYNEQFF. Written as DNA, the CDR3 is TGTGCCAGCAGTTGGGGATACAATGAGCAGTTCTTC.

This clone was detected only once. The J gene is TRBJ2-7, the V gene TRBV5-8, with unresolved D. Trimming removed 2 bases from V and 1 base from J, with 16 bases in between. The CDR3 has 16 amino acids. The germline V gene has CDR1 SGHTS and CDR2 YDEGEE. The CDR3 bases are TGTGCCAGCAGCTTCGTTTCCGGGTCCCATTCCTACGAGCAGTACTTC. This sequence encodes CASSFVSGSHSYEQYF.

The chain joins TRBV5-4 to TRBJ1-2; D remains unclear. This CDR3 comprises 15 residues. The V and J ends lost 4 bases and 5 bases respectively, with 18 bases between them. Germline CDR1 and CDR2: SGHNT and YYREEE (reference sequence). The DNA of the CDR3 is TGTGCCAGCAGCCCCGACCGGGCCGCCGGGTATGGCTACACCTTC. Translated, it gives CASSPDRAAGYGYTF.

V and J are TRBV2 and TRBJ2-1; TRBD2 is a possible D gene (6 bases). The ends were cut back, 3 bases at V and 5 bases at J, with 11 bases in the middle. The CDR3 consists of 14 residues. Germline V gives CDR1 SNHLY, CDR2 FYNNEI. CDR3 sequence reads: CASSDRSGHNEQFF. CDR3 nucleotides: TGTGCCAGCAGTGACCGTAGCGGACACAATGAGCAGTTCTTC.

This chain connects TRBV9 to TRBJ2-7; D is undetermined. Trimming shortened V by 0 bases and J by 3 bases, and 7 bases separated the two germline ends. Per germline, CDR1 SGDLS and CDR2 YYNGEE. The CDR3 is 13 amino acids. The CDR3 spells CASSVAHGYEQYF. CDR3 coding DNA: TGTGCCAGCAGCGTAGCTCACGGCTACGAGCAGTACTTC.

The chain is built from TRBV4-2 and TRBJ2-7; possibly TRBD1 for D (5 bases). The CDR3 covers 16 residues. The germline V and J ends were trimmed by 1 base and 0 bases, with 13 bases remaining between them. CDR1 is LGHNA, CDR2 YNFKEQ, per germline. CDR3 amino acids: CASSQGTQGGSYEQYF. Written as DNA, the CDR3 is TGTGCCAGCAGCCAAGGGACGCAGGGCGGCTCCTACGAGCAGTACTTC.

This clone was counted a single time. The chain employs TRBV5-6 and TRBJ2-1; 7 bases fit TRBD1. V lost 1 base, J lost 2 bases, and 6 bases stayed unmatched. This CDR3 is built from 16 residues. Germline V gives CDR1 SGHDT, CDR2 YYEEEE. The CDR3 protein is CASSLPGRGTYNEQFF. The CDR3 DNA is TGTGCCAGCAGCTTGCCCGGCAGGGGGACCTACAATGAGCAGTTCTTC.

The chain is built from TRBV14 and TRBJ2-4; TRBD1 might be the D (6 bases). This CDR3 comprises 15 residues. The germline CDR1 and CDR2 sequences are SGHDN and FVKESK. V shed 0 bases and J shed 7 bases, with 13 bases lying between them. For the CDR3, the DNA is TGTGCCAGCAGCCAAGATTTCAGGGGTTTTAACATTCAGTACTTC. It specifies CASSQDFRGFNIQYF.

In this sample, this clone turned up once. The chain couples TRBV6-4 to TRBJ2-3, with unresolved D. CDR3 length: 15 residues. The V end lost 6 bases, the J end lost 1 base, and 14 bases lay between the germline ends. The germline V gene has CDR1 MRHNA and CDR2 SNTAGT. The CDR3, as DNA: TGTGCCAGCAGCCGTGGCGGCGGAGGCACAGATACGCAGTATTTT. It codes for CASSRGGGGTDTQYF.

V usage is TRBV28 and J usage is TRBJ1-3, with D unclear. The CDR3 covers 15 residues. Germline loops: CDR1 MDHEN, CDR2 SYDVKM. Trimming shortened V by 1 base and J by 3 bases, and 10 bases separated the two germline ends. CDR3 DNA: TGTGCCAGCAGTTTATCACCCGCTTTTGGAAACACCATATATTTT. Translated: CASSLSPAFGNTIYF.